This T cell receptor (beta chain) was sequenced in a study of blood T cell repertoires in COVID-19. Libraries were prepared by immunoSEQ multiplex PCR; TCRdb keeps only in-frame clonotypes and omits some of them. The sample shows about 130,000 clones, over 85% of them seen only once. This TCR came from a man over 45 with active COVID-19. Material for sequencing was peripheral blood.

CDR3 nucleotides: TGTGCCAGCTCACCGTATACCGACAGGCCTAACTATGGCTACACCTTC. Residues: CASSPYTDRPNYGYTF. The V call is TRBV18, the J call TRBJ1-2; a possible D gene is TRBD1 (6 bases). This CDR3 region has 16 residues. With 3 bases removed from V and 0 bases from J, the gap between germline ends came to 14 bases. From germline, CDR1 is KGHSH and CDR2 LQKENI.